This T cell receptor (beta chain) was captured in a study of vaccination and CD4 T cells after COVID-19. The study sequenced cultured CD4+ T cell DNA using the Oncomine TCR Beta short-read assay. TCRdb independently ran MiXCR on the PCR reads; one entry per CDR3 protein. Of 15,000 to 20,000 distinct CDR3 sequences listed, around two fifths are singletons. This CDR3 has 14 residues. Germline V gene lookup returns CDR1 LNHDA and CDR2 SQIVND (reference sequence). Trimming stripped 6 bases from V and 7 bases from J, with 16 bases between. Treatment indicated: approximately nine-day PBMC culture with coronavirus spike peptide pools or control peptides (ViraFEST assay). Researchers reported culturing about 2 million PBMCs per well with approximately 10 IU/ml IL-2 and roughly 9.1 ug/ml peptide pools. Concerning this clonotype: Its antigen is still unknown.

This clonotype was obtained from a human donor who had recovered from COVID-19. The sequenced sample was CD4+ T cells from blood, cultured in vitro, obtained before SARS-CoV-2 vaccination. This sequence joins TRBV19 and TRBJ1-5, with D possibly TRBD1 on 6 matching bases. CDR3 region: CASSGRRGRQPQHF. CDR3 nucleotide sequence: TGTGCCAGTAGCGGTCGCAGGGGTCGACAGCCCCAGCATTTT.